The clone carrying this T cell receptor (beta chain) came up many times. The library was built from 400 ng RNA with molecular barcoded adaptors for alpha/delta and beta/gamma chains. A single record per CDR3 protein comes from TCRdb applying MiXCR to the reads. The table shows tens of thousands of distinct CDR3 sequences, with 12% to 15% occurring only once. These data belong to a study of read filtering for tumor transcriptome and immune sequencing. Germline V gene lookup returns CDR1 MDHEN and CDR2 SYDVKM. The CDR3 has 13 residues. V shed 8 bases and J shed 7 bases, with 15 bases lying between them.

The sequence derives from a donor at least 40 years old with multiple myeloma. Material: a population of CD138-negative cells sorted from bone marrow. This chain joins TRBV28 and TRBJ1-5; D is uncertain. CDR3 region: CASRTLGPQPQHF. The CDR3 DNA sequence: TGTGCCAGCCGGACTCTGGGCCCCCAGCCCCAGCATTTT.